This is a list of T cell receptor beta chains from one sample in a study of shared clonotypes between healthy human individuals. Repertoires were generated with immunoSEQ multiplex PCR, while TCRdb's copy carries only in-frame clones and drops some. The repertoire consists of more than 2 million clones, with under 97% occurring once and the leading ten covering over 0.1%. The sequencing input was naive CD4+ T cells sorted from blood. Receptors were obtained from a man between 18 and 35 years old in good health. Each CDR3 is given with its conserved first and last residue. Each record gives: V gene, clone size, J gene, CDR3 protein. Clone size is not always given. Where it is, it says once, few, many or a class for expanded clones.

>TRBV5-4|-|TRBJ1-6
CASSLDGFLHSPLHF
>TRBV5-1|-|TRBJ2-7
CASSLGGRNSYEQYF
>TRBV19|-|TRBJ2-7
CASSWGQGNTYEQYF
>TRBV27|-|TRBJ1-1
CASSSPGRGRGTEAFF
>TRBV2|once|TRBJ2-1
CASRSPASGGPRSYNEQFF
>TRBV6-6|-|TRBJ2-7
CASSYFSASYEQYF
>TRBV11-3|-|TRBJ2-1
CASSRTSKNNEQFF
>TRBV9|-|TRBJ1-2
CASSGTRGTGTYGYTF
>TRBV5-1|few|TRBJ1-5
CASSLEGVSNQPQHF
>TRBV6-5|-|TRBJ1-3
CASSYDSGNTIYF
>TRBV10-3|-|TRBJ2-2
CATQGTSPGTGELFF
>TRBV5-1|-|TRBJ1-5
CASSPEAWGNQPQHF
>TRBV4-3|-|TRBJ2-2
CASSSGTSDLTGELFF
>TRBV30|once|TRBJ1-5
CAWSVGAGNQPQHF
>TRBV6-5|-|TRBJ2-3
CASGRGQKDGTQYF